This passage covers 10 T cell receptor beta chains from one sample sequenced in a study of regulatory T cells in long-lasting Graves disease. Assembly of TCR beta libraries relied on iRepertoire HTBI primers together with Arm-PCR of CDR3 regions. TCRdb reprocessed the multiplex PCR reads with MiXCR, giving one entry per CDR3 protein. The repertoire has a few hundred thousand distinct CDR3 sequences, about a fifth of them found once; the top ten carry about 7%. Noted time point: persistent/refractory GD, antithyroid drugs over 5 years with positive TRAb. There was RNA extracted from PBMCs, and the TCR library was made from it. Sequencing used peripheral blood mononuclear cells (PBMCs), obtained when the disease was refractory, from a patient treated with antithyroid drugs. The source is a female donor with Graves disease.

This clonotype was seen a few times. The chain joins TRBV6-1 to TRBJ1-5; D is unresolved. Trimming cost V 7 bases and J 1 base, with 20 bases left between them. Germline-derived CDR1 and CDR2 are MNHNS and SASEGT. This CDR3 comprises 17 residues. CDR3 sequence reads: CASTQIRGVSSNQPQHF. The CDR3 nucleotides are TGTGCCAGCACTCAAATCCGCGGGGTGTCGAGCAATCAGCCCCAGCATTTT.

This chain connects TRBV28 to TRBJ1-3, with TRBD1 matching over 9 bases. The CDR3 runs 15 residues. The junction had 2 bases not matched to a gene; V was cut back by 5 bases and J by 0 bases. In germline, CDR1 is MDHEN, CDR2 SYDVKM. CDR3: CASSRDRDSGNTIYF. DNA for the CDR3: TGTGCCAGCAGTCGGGACAGGGACTCTGGAAACACCATATATTTT.

This chain uses TRBV11-2 with TRBJ2-7, with unresolved D. The germline gives CDR1 SGHAT, CDR2 FQNNGV. Trimming took off 1 base at V and 2 bases at J, with 15 bases between the two ends. This CDR3 spans 16 amino acids. The CDR3 nucleotides read TGTGCCAGCAGCTTAGGAACTGGACCGATTACCTACGAGCAGTACTTC. Amino acids: CASSLGTGPITYEQYF.

This clonotype was counted ten times or more. The chain links TRBV28 to TRBJ2-7, with D maybe TRBD2 (6 bases). This CDR3 spans 15 amino acids. Trimming removed 3 bases from V and 3 bases from J, with 15 bases in between. Germline V gives CDR1 MDHEN, CDR2 SYDVKM. CDR3 region: CASSLIARDFYEQYF. Written as DNA, the CDR3 is TGTGCCAGCAGTTTGATCGCCCGGGACTTCTACGAGCAGTACTTC.

This clonotype was recorded many times. The chain has TRBV28 and TRBJ2-5; the D gene is possibly TRBD2 (7 bases). CDR3 length equals 15 residues. Trimming took 6 bases from V and 2 from J, leaving 16 bases between them. CDR1 is MDHEN, CDR2 SYDVKM, per germline. The CDR3 DNA is TGTGCCAGCAGCTTAGGGGGGGGACAACAAGAGACCCAGTACTTC. Its translation: CASSLGGGQQETQYF. Drawing the rest from reference TRBV28 and TRBJ2-5, the complete variable domain is DVKVTQSSRYLVKRTGEKVFLECVQDMDHENMFWYRQDPGLGLRLIYFSYDVKMKEKGDIPEGYSVSREKKERFSLILESASTNQTSMYLCASSLGGGQQETQYFGPGTRLLVL.

This clonotype has a count of ten or more. The genes are TRBV2 and TRBJ1-2; 7 bases map to TRBD1. Germline CDR1 and CDR2: SNHLY and FYNNEI. The CDR3 extends over 12 amino acids. V lost 9 bases and J lost 3; bases outside the gene matches: 4. CDR3 in DNA: TGTGCCAGTACAGGGGACGACTATGGCTACACCTTC. This sequence encodes CASTGDDYGYTF.

J is TRBJ2-2 and V is TRBV2; D is undetermined. The germline gives CDR1 SNHLY, CDR2 FYNNEI. This CDR3 comprises 13 residues. Trimming removed 4 bases from V and 6 bases from J, with 9 bases in between. The CDR3 reads CASSAIEAGELFF. The DNA for the CDR3 is TGTGCCAGCAGTGCTATCGAAGCCGGGGAGCTGTTTTTT.

This clonotype has ten or more counts. This chain connects TRBV2 to TRBJ1-2, with TRBD1 identical over 10 bases. This CDR3 is 14 amino acids long. Losses at the gene ends were 2 bases for V and 6 bases for J; bases not matched to a gene: 3. Germline CDR1 is SNHLY and CDR2 is FYNNEI. This CDR3 reads CASSESDRGHGYTF. The CDR3 nucleotides read TGTGCCAGCAGTGAAAGTGACAGGGGGCATGGCTACACCTTC.

This clonotype was detected ten times or more. This chain uses TRBV5-1 with TRBJ2-4, with 8 nucleotides matching TRBD1. Trimming removed 4 bases from V and 8 bases from J; junction bases left unmatched: 2. This CDR3 comprises 12 residues. CDR1 is SGHRS and CDR2 is YFSETQ in the germline V gene. CDR3 amino acids: CASSGQGDIQYF. CDR3 bases: TGCGCCAGCAGCGGACAGGGAGACATTCAGTACTTC.

This clonotype was detected many times. The chain is built from TRBV11-2 and TRBJ2-7, with TRBD1 matching 7 bases. The germline V gene encodes CDR1 SGHAT and CDR2 FQNNGV. This CDR3 spans 13 amino acids. V dropped 5 bases and J dropped 5; count of bases not matched to a gene: 6. CDR3 sequence reads: CASSGQVIHEQYF. In DNA form, the CDR3 reads TGTGCCAGCAGCGGACAGGTGATCCACGAGCAGTACTTC. Based on the CDR3 plus reference TRBV11-2 and TRBJ2-7, the full variable domain is EAGVAQSPRYKIIEKRQSVAFWCNPISGHATLYWYQQILGQGPKLLIQFQNNGVVDDSQLPKDRFSAERLKGVDSTLKIQPAKLEDSAVYLCASSGQVIHEQYFGPGTRLTVT.